These T cell receptor beta chains were read from a single sample in a study of metastatic and nonmetastatic thyroid tumors. With MiXCR, TCRdb reprocessed the PCR reads. The data hold 91,000 or so clones, with more than 9.5% observed a single time. Sequencing was done on a sample of blood. These receptors all come from a female donor with papillary thyroid cancer or a benign thyroid nodule (not recorded which). Some clones in this sample may be carry-over from other donors' samples. The CDR3 runs from the conserved cysteine through the conserved F or W. Fields, in order: clone size, J gene, V gene, D gene, CDR3 DNA, CDR3 protein. D genes are given only for firm matches. Rows may omit the clone size; those that give it use once, few, many or a size class.

many,TRBJ2-7,TRBV28,.,TGTGCCAGCAGTTTGTCAGGACCGATCTCCTACGAGCAGTACTTC,CASSLSGPISYEQYF
few,TRBJ2-5,TRBV9,.,TGTGCCAGCGCCTCCCCTCACCAAGAGACCCAGTACTTC,CASASPHQETQYF
many,TRBJ1-2,TRBV19,.,TGTGCCAGTAGGCCTACGACGTTCTCCCCACATGGCTACACCTTC,CASRPTTFSPHGYTF
many,TRBJ2-7,TRBV6-5,TRBD1,TGTGCCAGCAGTTACGGGACAGGGTTTGTCGAGCAGTACTTC,CASSYGTGFVEQYF
.,TRBJ2-3,TRBV20-1,TRBD2,TGCAGTGCCAGATACGGGAGGGCAGATACGCAGTATTTT,CSARYGRADTQYF
many,TRBJ2-5,TRBV24-1,TRBD2,TGTGCCACCAGACACAATACTAGCGGGAGGCCAATGATCAAGACCCAGTACTTC,CATRHNTSGRPMIKTQYF
many,TRBJ2-3,TRBV11-2,TRBD2,TGTGCCAGCAGCTCAACTAGCGGGAGCCTCACAGATACGCAGTATTTT,CASSSTSGSLTDTQYF
many,TRBJ2-1,TRBV7-6,TRBD1,TGTGCCAGCAGCCCAGATTATATCACCCGGGACAGGGGGTTAAGCTCCTACAATGAGCAGTTCTTC,CASSPDYITRDRGLSSYNEQFF
few,TRBJ1-1,TRBV2,TRBD1,TGTGCCAGCAGCGGGACAGTGCTTGTGGGGACTGAAGCTTTCTTT,CASSGTVLVGTEAFF
once,TRBJ2-7,TRBV5-5,TRBD2,TGTGCCAGCAGCAACAACCCCGGGAGGGCCCCCTACGAGCAGTACTTC,CASSNNPGRAPYEQYF
many,TRBJ2-3,TRBV27,.,TGTGCCAGCAGTTCCCTCCAATCTCTTCTGGATACGCAGTATTTT,CASSSLQSLLDTQYF
.,TRBJ1-4,TRBV6-2/TRBV6-3,.,TGTGCCAGCGTCTCCAGAGACAGCCGCACTTCACTGTTTTTT,CASVSRDSRTSLFF
many,TRBJ1-2,TRBV18,.,TGTGCCAGCTCACTAACGACAGACTATGGCTACACCTTC,CASSLTTDYGYTF
.,TRBJ2-6,TRBV11-2,.,TGTGCCAGCAGCTCCCTGGTCGGGTCTGGGGCCAACGTCCTGACTTTC,CASSSLVGSGANVLTF
.,TRBJ1-2,TRBV4-1,.,TGCTCCAGCAGCCATCCCCGGGATGCATATGGCTACACCTTC,CSSSHPRDAYGYTF
.,TRBJ1-1,TRBV11-3,.,TGTGCCAGCGGGCGACAGACGGCGAACACTGAAGCTTTCTTT,CASGRQTANTEAFF
.,TRBJ2-7,TRBV19,.,TGTGCCAGTAGTTCAAGGGGATACGAGCAGTACTTC,CASSSRGYEQYF
many,TRBJ2-7,TRBV6-1,.,TGTGCCAGCAGCCCTTATGAGAATAAGGACTACGAGCAGTACTTC,CASSPYENKDYEQYF
many,TRBJ1-1,TRBV28,TRBD1,TGTGCCAGCAACTTAAACAGGGGACGCACTGAAGCTTTCTTT,CASNLNRGRTEAFF
many,TRBJ2-1,TRBV5-4,.,TGTGCCAGCAGCTTGAATTGGGGCTCCTACAATGAGCAGTTCTTC,CASSLNWGSYNEQFF
many,TRBJ1-1,TRBV7-2,.,TGTGCCAGCAGCTTACTGAAGGTGGGGACTGAAGCTTTCTTT,CASSLLKVGTEAFF
.,TRBJ1-2,TRBV20-1,.,TGCAGTGCTAGACCCTTTGGGCATGGCTACACCTTC,CSARPFGHGYTF
.,TRBJ2-1,TRBV5-1,TRBD2,TGCGCCAGCAGCTACCGGGGACTATCGGGGGTAGTCTCCTACAATGAGCAGCTCTTC,CASSYRGLSGVVSYNEQLF
few,TRBJ1-3,TRBV6-1,TRBD1,TGTGCCACCACGCGACAGGGGAACTCTGGAAACACCATATATTTT,CATTRQGNSGNTIYF
many,TRBJ2-2,TRBV2,.,TGTGCCAGCTATTCCGCTCAGGGACCCGGGGAGCTGTTTTTT,CASYSAQGPGELFF
many,TRBJ2-7,TRBV6-2/TRBV6-3,.,TGTGCCAGCAGTTACTCGGCACGCCGACTGTATTCCTACGAGCAGTACTTC,CASSYSARRLYSYEQYF
many,TRBJ1-3,TRBV6-1,.,TGTGCCAGCAGTTCCCCCATCACGCCAATCTCTGGAAACACCATATATTTT,CASSSPITPISGNTIYF
many,TRBJ2-1,TRBV11-2,.,TGTGCCAGCAGCTTACTGAGCCAATTTGGGGGGAATGAGCAGTTCTTC,CASSLLSQFGGNEQFF
many,TRBJ2-1,TRBV30,TRBD2,TGTGCCTCTTCGAGGACTAGCGGGAGCTCCTACAATGAGCAGTTCTTC,CASSRTSGSSYNEQFF